This T cell receptor (beta chain) was recorded in a study of T cells after yellow fever vaccination (dated by TCRdb to the late 2010s). In terms of the full investigation: The SMART-Seq v4 Ultra Low Input RNA kit was used to prepare libraries from fractions with low cell numbers. To follow T-cell clones before and after both primary and booster YFV17D yellow fever vaccination, bulk TCR alpha and beta repertoires underwent longitudinal sequencing. Two healthy male donors, one aged 18 to 30 and one aged 30 to 40 years, made up the cohort. Blood samples were taken at several timepoints before and after primary and secondary immunization, and bulk PBMC replicates and cell subsets were isolated. Study-wide findings and limitations: After the booster, most clones that had expanded after primary vaccination were detected again (nearly 98% of CD4 and around nine tenths of CD8), suggesting broad maintenance of memory. A small share of clonotypes was detected in both CD4 and CD8 compartments, with the overlap likely arising from convergent recombination. FACS-sorted repertoires could contain abundant contaminating clonotypes from the bulk population, so computational filtering was required. Only a couple of donors were included in the study, so the extent to which the findings can be generalized is limited. Compared with the primary T-cell response, the secondary T-cell response was faster but weaker, reaching its peak on day 5 rather than on day 15.

This clonotype occurred a few times. No cognate antigen has been identified for it. Base qualities are not provided; no much larger clone lies one nucleotide away. The treatment or condition label for this specimen denotes: live attenuated yellow fever vaccine strain. A standard Ficoll-Paque protocol was used to isolate PBMCs from peripheral blood. CD4 and CD8 T-cell fractions were isolated with Dynabeads CD4 and CD8 positive selection kits. TriZol was used to extract RNA from bulk PBMCs, CD4 and CD8 fractions, and dextramer-positive and dextramer-negative fractions. V is shortened by 2 bases, J by 3 bases, and the region joining them spans 3 bases. CDR1 MGHDK and CDR2 SYGVNS were looked up in the germline V gene. Spanning cysteine to phenylalanine, the CDR3 consists of 12 amino acids. Only the CDR3 DNA is retained, 36 bases long and in frame from the first base. Sequenced on an Illumina NovaSeq 6000. TCR cDNA was synthesized by 5'RACE template switching, through which a universal primer site and unique molecular identifiers were introduced. Priming for cDNA synthesis came from both the TCR alpha and TCR beta constant segments. Libraries were amplified in two PCR steps, with sample barcodes and sequencing adapters added in the second step. Libraries were sequenced on Illumina HiSeq 2500 (2x100 bp) or NovaSeq (2x150 bp). The study's own analysis went as follows. Demultiplexing of reads and collapsing into UMI consensus sequences were performed with MIGEC, and V(D)J alignment was carried out with MiXCR. Clonotypes responding to the vaccine were identified with edgeR on replicate PBMC samples, with the criteria of FDR below 0.01 and a log2 fold change above 5 up to day 15. Bulk clonotypes were assigned CD4 or CD8 identity according to which sequenced CD4 or CD8 repertoire held them at higher abundance. TCRdb reran the public reads through fastp at Q25 and MiXCR, keeping productive beta chains. Here each entry gathers all rows of one CDR3 protein and keeps the most common genes and DNA. For this entry, the V and J calls and clone size follow TCRdb and not the study's own pipeline. The sample table records a few hundred thousand distinct CDR3 sequences; 8.7% of these occur just once. About 3.5% of the sample is held by the ten biggest clonotypes.

The sample in question was CD4+ T cells sorted from PBMCs, obtained 5 days after the yellow fever booster vaccination. The receptor's source is a young man who received the YFV17D yellow fever vaccine. This chain is built from TRBV25-1 and TRBJ2-3, with the D gene too uncertain to name. The CDR3 region has the sequence CASSETTDTQYF. Here is the DNA: TGTGCCAGCAGTGAAACGACAGATACGCAGTATTTT.